The T cell receptor (beta chain) under discussion was sequenced for a study of T cells in Graves' hyperthyroidism and ophthalmopathy. The study left out patients who had uncontrolled infection, other autoimmune disease, pregnancy or lactation. PBMCs were obtained from approximately 10 ml fresh peripheral blood. The V and J ends lost 0 bases and 13 bases respectively, with 11 bases between them. In germline, CDR1 is SGHRS, CDR2 YFSETQ. The CDR3 consists of 13 residues. RNA transcripts yielded amplified TCR beta CDR3 regions. An initial round of RT-PCR targeting the TCR CDR3 relied on the HTBI primer set. TCRdb re-called the multiplex PCR reads through MiXCR, storing one row per CDR3 protein. The sample lists about 610,000 distinct CDR3 sequences, approximately 14% occurring once. This clonotype was picked up many times.

This receptor was taken from a woman between 35 and 50 years old with Graves' ophthalmopathy. The sample comprised blood. The V call is TRBV5-1, the J call TRBJ2-6, with unresolved D. In DNA form, the CDR3 reads TGCGCCAGCAGCTTGGTTGGGGAAGGGGTCCTGACTTTC. It yields the protein CASSLVGEGVLTF.